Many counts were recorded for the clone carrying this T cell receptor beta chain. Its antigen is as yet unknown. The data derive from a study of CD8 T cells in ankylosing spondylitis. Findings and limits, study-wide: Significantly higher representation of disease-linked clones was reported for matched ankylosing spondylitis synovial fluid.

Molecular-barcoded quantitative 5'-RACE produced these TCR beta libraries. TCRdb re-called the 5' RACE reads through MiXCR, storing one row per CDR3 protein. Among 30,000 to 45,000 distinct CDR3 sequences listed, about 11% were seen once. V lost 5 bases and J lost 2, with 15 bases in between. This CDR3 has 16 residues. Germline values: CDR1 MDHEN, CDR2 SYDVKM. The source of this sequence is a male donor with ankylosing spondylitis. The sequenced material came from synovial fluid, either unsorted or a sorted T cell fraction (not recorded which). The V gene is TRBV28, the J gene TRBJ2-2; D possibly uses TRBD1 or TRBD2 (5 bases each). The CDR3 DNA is TGTGCCAGCAGTCCAGAGGTCGGGACCAACACCGGGGAGCTGTTTTTT. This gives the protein CASSPEVGTNTGELFF.